These 30 T cell receptor beta chains came from one sample sequenced in a study of cytomegalovirus exposure and HLA in healthy donors. The PCR ran on 60 Vbeta and 13 Jbeta primers. TCRdb keeps only in-frame clones here, not all; method: immunoSEQ multiplex PCR. The table lists 150,000 to 200,000 clones, roughly nine tenths of them singletons. The sequencing input was PBMCs. These receptors were taken from a boy younger than 10 in good health and CMV-seronegative.

The V call is TRBV6-6, the J call TRBJ1-5; no definite D call. The CDR3 covers 12 residues. The V gene's germline CDR1 is MNHNY and CDR2 SVGAGI (reference sequence). With 0 bases removed from V and 11 bases from J, the gap between germline ends came to 8 bases. Here the CDR3 reads CASSYSSGAQHF. The CDR3 DNA is TGTGCCAGCAGTTACTCAAGCGGGGCCCAGCATTTT.

This sequence joins TRBV28 and TRBJ1-3; D unresolved. Trimming stripped 7 bases from V and 3 bases from J, with 16 bases between. This CDR3 is 15 amino acids long. In germline, CDR1 is MDHEN, CDR2 SYDVKM. DNA for the CDR3: TGTGCCAGCAACTCCCCGGTCTCCAATGGAAACACCATATATTTT. This codes for CASNSPVSNGNTIYF.

J is TRBJ2-7 and V is TRBV28; D not resolved. The CDR3 consists of 13 residues. The V and J ends lost 1 base and 4 bases respectively, with 8 bases between them. In germline, CDR1 is MDHEN, CDR2 SYDVKM. CDR3 amino acids: CASSLLSGYEQYF. CDR3 sequence (DNA): TGTGCCAGCAGTTTATTATCCGGGTACGAGCAGTACTTC.

This clone was counted once. The chain has TRBV5-6 and TRBJ1-1; D unresolved. CDR1 and CDR2 (germline): SGHDT, YYEEEE. The CDR3 spans 13 residues. V lost 5 bases and J 8 bases, leaving 16 bases between the germline ends. The DNA of the CDR3 is TGTGCCAGCAGTCCTTACTCGGCAGGAGAAGCTTTCTTT. Translated: CASSPYSAGEAFF.

This clone showed up just once. V is TRBV6-5 and J is TRBJ2-1, with 7 bases identical to TRBD2. V shed 1 base, J shed 12 bases, and the junction held 3 bases outside the gene matches. CDR1 is MNHEY, CDR2 SVGAGI, per germline. The CDR3 consists of 12 residues. The CDR3 reads CASSYFGGGQFF. The CDR3 DNA reads TGTGCCAGCAGTTACTTTGGCGGGGGGCAGTTCTTC.

V and J are TRBV6-5 and TRBJ2-2; 8 positions match TRBD2. The CDR3 loop spans 14 amino acids. The junction had 7 bases not matched to a gene; V was cut back by 7 bases and J by 6 bases. Per germline, CDR1 MNHEY and CDR2 SVGAGI. The CDR3 is CASISGGHPGELFF. Written as DNA, the CDR3 is TGTGCCAGCATTTCGGGGGGGCACCCCGGGGAGCTGTTTTTT.

J is TRBJ2-6 and V is TRBV14, with a tentative D call TRBD1 (6 bases). V gave up 1 base and J gave up 2 bases, with 12 bases separating them. Germline-derived CDR1 and CDR2 are SGHDN and FVKESK. This CDR3 spans 17 amino acids. The CDR3 region is CASSQAGVAPGANVLTF. In DNA form, the CDR3 reads TGTGCCAGCAGCCAAGCAGGGGTCGCTCCTGGGGCCAACGTCCTGACTTTC.

The chain carries TRBV5-1 and TRBJ1-3; D is ambiguous. This CDR3 contains 14 residues. Trimming shortened V by 4 bases and J by 0 bases, and 8 bases separated the two germline ends. Germline CDR1 reads SGHRS; CDR2 reads YFSETQ. The DNA of the CDR3 is TGCGCCAGCAGCCCGGGGATCTCTGGAAACACCATATATTTT. Translated: CASSPGISGNTIYF.

V and J are TRBV5-1 and TRBJ1-6; 10 positions agree with TRBD1. The CDR3 spans 16 residues. Germline CDR1 SGHRS, CDR2 YFSETQ. J gave up 8 bases and V 0 bases, and 5 bases lay outside the gene matches. CDR3 in amino acids: CASSLVGQGEDSPLHF. In DNA, the CDR3 is TGCGCCAGCAGCTTGGTCGGACAGGGGGAGGATTCACCCCTCCACTTT.

The rearrangement links TRBV27 to TRBJ2-7; TRBD2 aligns across 7 bases. Germline CDR1 is MNHEY and CDR2 is SMNVEV (reference sequence). J lost 4 bases, V lost 2 bases, and 11 bases had no gene match. This CDR3 comprises 16 residues. This chain's CDR3 is CASSLDPGGSRYEQYF. The CDR3 DNA sequence: TGTGCCAGCAGTTTAGACCCGGGCGGGAGTAGGTACGAGCAGTACTTC.

This clone came up once. The genes are TRBV27 and TRBJ1-5; weak D call: TRBD1 (6 bases). The germline CDR1 and CDR2 sequences are MNHEY and SMNVEV (reference sequence). This CDR3 spans 12 amino acids. The V end was cut by 6 bases, the J end by 5 bases, with 8 bases between. CDR3 residues: CASRGAHQPQHF. The DNA for the CDR3 is TGTGCCAGCAGGGGGGCGCATCAGCCCCAGCATTTT.

The CDR3 bases are TGTGCCAGTTTCAGATATCTTAACTATGGCTACACCTTC. As protein: CASFRYLNYGYTF. The rearrangement joins TRBV28 to TRBJ1-2, with no clear D. The V end lost 9 bases, the J end lost 1 base, and 12 bases lay between the germline ends. In germline, CDR1 is MDHEN, CDR2 SYDVKM. The CDR3 is 13 residues long.

This clone came up a few times. This sample includes further DNA sequences coding for the same CDR3. This chain connects TRBV6-5 to TRBJ1-2; 7 bases fit TRBD1. This CDR3 is built from 15 residues. The germline gives CDR1 MNHEY, CDR2 SVGAGI. With V trimmed by 0 bases and J by 4 bases, 5 bases remained unmatched. The CDR3 sequence is CASSYSRDRVYGYTF. In DNA form, the CDR3 reads TGTGCCAGCAGTTACTCTCGCGACAGGGTCTATGGCTACACCTTC.

The rearrangement joins TRBV27 to TRBJ1-5; TRBD1 aligns across 8 bases. Germline V gene data show CDR1 as MNHEY and CDR2 as SMNVEV (reference sequence). The CDR3 loop spans 17 amino acids. V lost 7 bases and J lost 3; bases outside the gene matches: 14. CDR3 DNA sequence: TGTGCCAGCACCAAGACAGGGGCCAACATATTCAATCAGCCCCAGCATTTT. Residues: CASTKTGANIFNQPQHF.

The chain combines TRBV18 with TRBJ1-2, with D unresolved. Trimming stripped 3 bases from V and 6 bases from J, with 8 bases between. Germline V gene sequence: CDR1 KGHSH, CDR2 LQKENI. The CDR3 is made up of 12 amino acids. The CDR3 spells CASSPRQDGYTF. The CDR3 nucleotides are TGTGCCAGCTCACCCAGGCAGGATGGCTACACCTTC.

CDR3 DNA sequence: TGCGCCAGCAGCTTAGGCGGAGATAACTATGGCTACACCTTC. Residues: CASSLGGDNYGYTF. The chain links TRBV5-1 to TRBJ1-2; D not resolved. CDR1 is SGHRS, CDR2 YFSETQ, per germline. V was clipped by 2 bases and J by 1 base, with 9 bases between them. The CDR3 sequence is 14 residues long.

This clone was recorded a few times. V gene TRBV30 combines with J gene TRBJ2-7; perhaps TRBD1 as D (6 bases). This CDR3 region has 14 residues. CDR1 GTSNPN and CDR2 SVGIG come from the germline V gene (reference sequence). Trimming shortened V by 3 bases and J by 7 bases, and 19 bases separated the two germline ends. The CDR3 spells CAWSAGTPAEEQYF. CDR3 nucleotides: TGTGCCTGGAGCGCCGGGACACCGGCCGAAGAGCAGTACTTC.

The chain carries TRBV5-1 and TRBJ2-2, with D unclear. With 7 bases removed from V and 0 bases from J, the gap between germline ends came to 25 bases. Germline loops: CDR1 SGHRS, CDR2 YFSETQ. This CDR3 spans 19 amino acids. CDR3 amino acids: CASRPAPSSVLANTGELFF. The CDR3 coding sequence is TGCGCCAGCCGCCCTGCCCCCTCGAGCGTTCTCGCGAACACCGGGGAGCTGTTTTTT.

A single count supports this clone. The CDR3 loop reads CASRISDIGELFF. The CDR3 bases are TGTGCCAGCAGAATCTCGGACATCGGGGAGCTGTTTTTT. This chain uses TRBV27 with TRBJ2-2, with D possibly matching TRBD1 (5 bases). CDR3 length equals 13 residues. Germline V gene data show CDR1 as MNHEY and CDR2 as SMNVEV (reference sequence). Trimming stripped 6 bases from V and 7 bases from J, with 12 bases between.

The rearrangement uses TRBV18 and TRBJ2-7, with D maybe TRBD1 (5 bases). CDR3 length: 14 amino acids. Trimming removed 1 base from V and 0 bases from J, with 7 bases in between. Germline CDR1 is KGHSH and CDR2 is LQKENI. The CDR3 sequence: CASSPLDSSYEQYF. As DNA, the CDR3 is TGTGCCAGCTCACCACTCGACAGCTCCTACGAGCAGTACTTC.

The V and J genes are TRBV5-4 and TRBJ2-2; maybe TRBD2 (5 bases). Germline CDR1 and CDR2: SGHNT and YYREEE (reference sequence). Deletions cut 0 bases from V and 7 bases from J, with 10 bases between. This CDR3 region has 14 residues. The CDR3 bases are TGTGCCAGCAGCTTGGGAGGGAAGGGCGGGGAGCTGTTTTTT. Translation gives CASSLGGKGGELFF.

This chain uses TRBV19 with TRBJ1-1; D ambiguous. Trimming shortened V by 1 base and J by 5 bases, and 5 bases separated the two germline ends. The germline V gene has CDR1 LNHDA and CDR2 SQIVND (reference sequence). The length of the CDR3 is 12 residues. The CDR3 DNA reads as TGTGCCAGTAGTATAGGACTGACTGAAGCTTTCTTT. Residues: CASSIGLTEAFF.

The rearrangement uses TRBV28 and TRBJ1-2; TRBD1 matches 8 bases. V gave up 6 bases and J gave up 2 bases; unmatched junction bases: 5. CDR3 length: 14 amino acids. The V gene's germline CDR1 is MDHEN and CDR2 SYDVKM. The chain's CDR3 is CASSLRTGNYGYTF. The CDR3 nucleotides read TGTGCCAGCAGCTTGCGGACAGGGAACTATGGCTACACCTTC.

This clone appeared once. The rearrangement uses TRBV19 and TRBJ1-1; tentative D call: TRBD1 (5 bases). Per the germline V gene, CDR1 is LNHDA and CDR2 is SQIVND (reference sequence). The CDR3 is made up of 11 amino acids. V gave up 6 bases and J gave up 6 bases, with 8 bases separating them. The chain's CDR3 is CASSWGAEAFF. CDR3 DNA sequence: TGTGCCAGTAGCTGGGGGGCTGAAGCTTTCTTT.

The chain is built from TRBV19 and TRBJ1-3; the D gene is possibly TRBD1 (5 bases). Germline V gene sequence: CDR1 LNHDA, CDR2 SQIVND (reference sequence). The CDR3 loop spans 14 amino acids. Trimming pared 11 bases from V and 2 bases from J, leaving 16 bases between. The CDR3 DNA follows: TGTGCCGGGAAACATACAGGACCTGGAAACACCATATATTTT. The encoded protein is CAGKHTGPGNTIYF.

CDR3 region: CASSSSLQADSPLHF. CDR3 in DNA: TGCGCCAGCAGCTCGAGCCTACAGGCGGATTCACCCCTCCACTTT. The chain uses TRBV5-1 and TRBJ1-6; possible D gene TRBD1, 5 bases. Trimming shortened V by 3 bases and J by 8 bases, and 15 bases separated the two germline ends. CDR1 is SGHRS and CDR2 is YFSETQ in the germline V gene. The CDR3 totals 15 residues.

The chain uses TRBV28 and TRBJ1-4, with 7 bases fitting TRBD1. The CDR3 runs to 13 residues. The V gene end was trimmed by 7 bases and the J gene end by 8 bases; junction bases not matched to a gene: 7. In germline, CDR1 is MDHEN, CDR2 SYDVKM. CDR3 coding DNA: TGTGCCAGCACCATTCCGGGACAGGAAAAACTGTTTTTT. Translating gives CASTIPGQEKLFF.

For this clone: One end of the junction varies from germline; a read error may be responsible. The rearrangement links TRBV6-5 to TRBJ2-5, with TRBD2 identical over 11 bases. The J call could be wrong; TRBJ2-7 is a better fit for the DNA end. Germline V lookup: CDR1 MNHEY, CDR2 SVGAGI. The CDR3 totals 15 residues. CDR3 nucleotides: TGTGCCAGCAGTCACTCGGGACTAGCGGCCTACGAGCAGTACTTC. It yields the protein CASSHSGLAAYEQYF.

The chain recombines TRBV9 with TRBJ2-7, with 9 bases that match TRBD2. V shed 3 bases, J shed 2 bases, and the junction held 12 bases outside the gene matches. Germline V gene sequence: CDR1 SGDLS, CDR2 YYNGEE. The CDR3 has 17 residues. For the CDR3, the DNA is TGTGCCAGCAGCGCGGCGACCGGGACTAGCTCCCCCTACGAGCAGTACTTC. This encodes CASSAATGTSSPYEQYF.

This clone has a single count. The rearrangement links TRBV5-1 to TRBJ1-1; a possible D gene is TRBD1 (5 bases). The germline V gene encodes CDR1 SGHRS and CDR2 YFSETQ. This CDR3 contains 14 residues. The V end was cut by 5 bases, the J end by 3 bases, with 14 bases between. CDR3 coding DNA: TGCGCCAGCAGTACGGACACCTGGGACACTGAAGCTTTCTTT. It specifies CASSTDTWDTEAFF. The whole variable domain, remainder taken from reference TRBV5-1 and TRBJ1-1, is KAGVTQTPRYLIKTRGQQVTLSCSPISGHRSVSWYQQTPGQGLQFLFEYFSETQRNKGNFPGRFSGRQFSNSRSEMNVSTLELGDSALYLCASSTDTWDTEAFFGQGTRLTVV.